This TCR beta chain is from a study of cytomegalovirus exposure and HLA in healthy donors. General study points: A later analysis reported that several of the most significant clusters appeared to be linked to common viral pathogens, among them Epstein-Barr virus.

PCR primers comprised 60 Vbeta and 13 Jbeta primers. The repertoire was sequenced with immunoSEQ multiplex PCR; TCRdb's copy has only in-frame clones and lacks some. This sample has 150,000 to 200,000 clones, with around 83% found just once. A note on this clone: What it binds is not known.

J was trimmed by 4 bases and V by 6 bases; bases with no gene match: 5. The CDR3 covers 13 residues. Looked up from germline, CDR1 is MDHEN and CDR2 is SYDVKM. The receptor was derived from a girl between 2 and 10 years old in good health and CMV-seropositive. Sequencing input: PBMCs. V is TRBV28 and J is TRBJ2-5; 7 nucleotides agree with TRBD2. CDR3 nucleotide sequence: TGTGCCAGCAGCAATTTAGCGGGAGAGACCCAGTACTTC. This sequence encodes CASSNLAGETQYF.